This TCR beta chain was recorded in a study of shared clonotypes between healthy human individuals. As for the study in general: Each donor contributed plates that comprised three CD4 naive, three CD4 memory, two CD8 naive and one CD8 memory. Study-wide results and caveats: Some naive CD4 clonotypes, 4% to 6%, turned up in common across a handful of donors.

The CDR3 runs 13 residues. Germline V gives CDR1 SGHAT, CDR2 FQNNGV. Trimming stripped 3 bases from V and 1 base from J, with 6 bases between. Method: immunoSEQ multiplex PCR; TCRdb's copy keeps in-frame clones and lacks some. The sample carries some 2,100,000 clones, 90% to 96% recorded once. With regard to this clone: The antigen is unknown. Other DNA sequences in this specimen translate into the identical CDR3.

The sequence came from a man between 18 and 29 years old in good health. Sample: naive CD4+ T cells sorted from blood. As for subset: CD45RA+ positively selected. J is TRBJ1-1 and V is TRBV11-2; TRBD1 might be the D (5 bases). CDR3 sequence: CASSLQGNTEAFF. In DNA, the CDR3 is TGTGCCAGCAGCTTGCAGGGGAACACTGAAGCTTTCTTT.